The rows below give T cell receptor beta chains drawn from one sample of a study of shared clonotypes between healthy human individuals. Repertoires were generated with immunoSEQ multiplex PCR, while TCRdb's copy carries only in-frame clones and drops some. The repertoire holds roughly 2.1 million clones, with approximately 94% as singletons. Input material: naive CD8+ T cells from PBMCs. These receptors all come from a man between 18 and 35 years old in good health. Some clones in this sample may be carry-over from other donors' samples. CDR3s include the opening cysteine and the closing phenylalanine or tryptophan. Each record gives: D gene, V gene, J gene, clone size, CDR3 DNA, CDR3 protein. A D gene is named only where the DNA matches it firmly. The listing skips clone size in some rows; elsewhere it reads once, few, many or a size class.

d_gene: .; v_gene: TRBV28; j_gene: TRBJ1-2; abundance: .; CDR3nt: TGTGCCAGCAGTTTCCCAGCCTCTACAGGTTTCTATGGCTACACCTTC; CDR3aa: CASSFPASTGFYGYTF
d_gene: TRBD1; v_gene: TRBV4-3; j_gene: TRBJ2-2; abundance: once; CDR3nt: TGCGCCAGCAGCGCCGGGACAGGGGAGTGGTGGAACACCGGGGAGCTGTTTTTT; CDR3aa: CASSAGTGEWWNTGELFF
d_gene: .; v_gene: TRBV28; j_gene: TRBJ1-2; abundance: .; CDR3nt: TGTGCCAGCAGTCCGCACACCGCCGCGCGGCTACTATGGGGCTACACCTTC; CDR3aa: CASSPHTAARLLWGYTF
d_gene: .; v_gene: TRBV6-5; j_gene: TRBJ2-7; abundance: .; CDR3nt: TGTGCCAGCAGCCTGGACAGCTACGAGCAGTACTTC; CDR3aa: CASSLDSYEQYF
d_gene: TRBD1; v_gene: TRBV19; j_gene: TRBJ2-3; abundance: .; CDR3nt: TGTGCCAGTAGTCCCGGGACAGGGGGCAGAGATACGCAGTATTTT; CDR3aa: CASSPGTGGRDTQYF
d_gene: TRBD2; v_gene: TRBV28; j_gene: TRBJ2-3; abundance: .; CDR3nt: TGTGCCAGCAGTTTCACCGTAGCGGGAGAGGCAGATACGCAGTATTTT; CDR3aa: CASSFTVAGEADTQYF
d_gene: .; v_gene: TRBV19; j_gene: TRBJ2-7; abundance: .; CDR3nt: TGTGCCAGTAGTGCCCCGAGGGGCGAGCAGTACTTC; CDR3aa: CASSAPRGEQYF
d_gene: .; v_gene: TRBV6-4; j_gene: TRBJ2-7; abundance: few; CDR3nt: TGTGCCAGCAGAGGGTCAAACACGGACTCCTACGAGCAGTACTTC; CDR3aa: CASRGSNTDSYEQYF
d_gene: .; v_gene: TRBV6-5; j_gene: TRBJ2-1; abundance: .; CDR3nt: TGTGCCCCGGGGGACAATGAGCAGTTCTTC; CDR3aa: CAPGDNEQFF
d_gene: .; v_gene: TRBV5-8; j_gene: TRBJ1-1; abundance: .; CDR3nt: TGTGCCAGCAGCTTCTCGGGCCGAAGAAGGATTGAGAACACTGAAGCTTTCTTT; CDR3aa: CASSFSGRRRIENTEAFF
d_gene: .; v_gene: TRBV5-1; j_gene: TRBJ2-7; abundance: .; CDR3nt: TGCGCCAGCAGTTTTGAGGGTTTGGGCCCCTACGAGCAGTACTTC; CDR3aa: CASSFEGLGPYEQYF
d_gene: .; v_gene: TRBV27; j_gene: TRBJ2-1; abundance: .; CDR3nt: TGTGCCAGCAGTCACATCAATGAGCAGTTCTTC; CDR3aa: CASSHINEQFF
d_gene: TRBD2; v_gene: TRBV9; j_gene: TRBJ2-5; abundance: .; CDR3nt: TGTGCCAGCAGCGTCGCCGGGACTAGGAGGGAGACCCAGTACTTC; CDR3aa: CASSVAGTRRETQYF
d_gene: .; v_gene: TRBV6-1; j_gene: TRBJ1-2; abundance: .; CDR3nt: TGTGCCAGCAGTGATACGGGTGGAATTGGGAGAGCCTATGGCTACACCTTC; CDR3aa: CASSDTGGIGRAYGYTF
d_gene: .; v_gene: TRBV28; j_gene: TRBJ2-7; abundance: .; CDR3nt: TGTGCCAGCAGTTTATATTACGAGCAGTACTTC; CDR3aa: CASSLYYEQYF
d_gene: .; v_gene: TRBV7-9; j_gene: TRBJ2-5; abundance: .; CDR3nt: TGTGCCAGCAGCCCCGGTCCCCCCTGGGAGACCCAGTACTTC; CDR3aa: CASSPGPPWETQYF
d_gene: TRBD2; v_gene: TRBV5-1; j_gene: TRBJ2-1; abundance: .; CDR3nt: TGCGCCAGCAGCTTTAGCGGGAGATCCTACAATGAGCAGTTCTTC; CDR3aa: CASSFSGRSYNEQFF
d_gene: TRBD1; v_gene: TRBV25-1; j_gene: TRBJ1-2; abundance: .; CDR3nt: TGTGCCAGCAGCGACAGGGGGAACTATGGCTACACCTTC; CDR3aa: CASSDRGNYGYTF
d_gene: .; v_gene: TRBV16; j_gene: TRBJ2-5; abundance: .; CDR3nt: TGTGCCAGCAGCCATATGGAGACCCAGTACTTC; CDR3aa: CASSHMETQYF
d_gene: .; v_gene: TRBV5-8; j_gene: TRBJ2-7; abundance: .; CDR3nt: TGTGCCAGCAGCTTGGCGTGGGGGCTAGCCTACGAGCAGTACTTC; CDR3aa: CASSLAWGLAYEQYF
d_gene: .; v_gene: TRBV5-8; j_gene: TRBJ2-7; abundance: once; CDR3nt: TGTGCCAGCAGCTTTTTAATAAGGGGCTACGAGCAGTACTTC; CDR3aa: CASSFLIRGYEQYF
d_gene: .; v_gene: TRBV7-9; j_gene: TRBJ2-7; abundance: .; CDR3nt: TGTGCCAGCAGCGGGGGTTTAACCTACGAGCAGTACTTC; CDR3aa: CASSGGLTYEQYF
d_gene: TRBD1; v_gene: TRBV27; j_gene: TRBJ2-3; abundance: .; CDR3nt: TGTGCCAGCAGTGCGACAGGGATCTGGGCAGATACGCAGTATTTT; CDR3aa: CASSATGIWADTQYF
d_gene: .; v_gene: TRBV4-1; j_gene: TRBJ2-3; abundance: .; CDR3nt: TGCGCCAGCAGCCAAGTGAGGTCCAGACTCACAGATACGCAGTATTTT; CDR3aa: CASSQVRSRLTDTQYF
d_gene: TRBD1; v_gene: TRBV9; j_gene: TRBJ2-1; abundance: .; CDR3nt: TGTGCCAGCAGCGAGCCCCAGGGACAGGGGGACAATGAGCAGTTCTTC; CDR3aa: CASSEPQGQGDNEQFF
d_gene: TRBD2; v_gene: TRBV7-8; j_gene: TRBJ2-7; abundance: .; CDR3nt: TGTGCCAGCAGCTTTTGGGAAGCGGGAGGGGGACACTACGAGCAGTACTTC; CDR3aa: CASSFWEAGGGHYEQYF
d_gene: .; v_gene: TRBV27; j_gene: TRBJ2-7; abundance: .; CDR3nt: TGTGCCAGCAGTTTATATCCGAATGGCGAGCAGTACTTC; CDR3aa: CASSLYPNGEQYF
d_gene: TRBD1; v_gene: TRBV25-1; j_gene: TRBJ1-2; abundance: .; CDR3nt: TGTGCCAGCAGCCCGACAGGGACCTACGGCTACACCTTC; CDR3aa: CASSPTGTYGYTF
d_gene: .; v_gene: TRBV7-8; j_gene: TRBJ1-1; abundance: .; CDR3nt: TGTGCCAGCAGCTTATGGGGCAGGGGAACTGAAGCTTTCTTT; CDR3aa: CASSLWGRGTEAFF
d_gene: .; v_gene: TRBV28; j_gene: TRBJ2-1; abundance: .; CDR3nt: TGTGCCAGCAGTTTCACAGAAGGGTACAATGAGCAGTTCTTC; CDR3aa: CASSFTEGYNEQFF
d_gene: .; v_gene: TRBV4-1; j_gene: TRBJ1-2; abundance: .; CDR3nt: TGCGCCAGCAGCCGCAGGGAGGGCGGCTACACCTTC; CDR3aa: CASSRREGGYTF
d_gene: TRBD2; v_gene: TRBV27; j_gene: TRBJ2-1; abundance: .; CDR3nt: TGTGCCAGCAGTCCGTGGACTAGCGGGAGATACAATGAGCAGTTCTTC; CDR3aa: CASSPWTSGRYNEQFF
d_gene: TRBD2; v_gene: TRBV11-1; j_gene: TRBJ2-2; abundance: .; CDR3nt: TGTGCCAGCAGCCCCGGGACTAGTCGCGCCGGGGAGCTGTTTTTT; CDR3aa: CASSPGTSRAGELFF
d_gene: TRBD1; v_gene: TRBV19; j_gene: TRBJ1-5; abundance: once; CDR3nt: TGTGCCAGTAGTCCAGACAGGGGTTATAGCAATCAGCCCCAGCATTTT; CDR3aa: CASSPDRGYSNQPQHF
d_gene: .; v_gene: TRBV6-5; j_gene: TRBJ1-1; abundance: once; CDR3nt: TGTGCCAGCAGTTACTCCCTGGGGAGGAACACTGAAGCTTTCTTT; CDR3aa: CASSYSLGRNTEAFF
d_gene: .; v_gene: TRBV30; j_gene: TRBJ1-5; abundance: few; CDR3nt: TGTGCCTGGAGTACGATTTACCTAGGGGAACCCCAGCATTTT; CDR3aa: CAWSTIYLGEPQHF
d_gene: TRBD1; v_gene: TRBV2; j_gene: TRBJ2-7; abundance: .; CDR3nt: TGTGCCAGCAGTGAAGGGACAGGGGCTCACGAGCAGTACTTC; CDR3aa: CASSEGTGAHEQYF
d_gene: .; v_gene: TRBV12-5; j_gene: TRBJ2-2; abundance: .; CDR3nt: TGTGCTAGTGCCGAGGGAAGGAACACCGGGGAGCTGTTTTTT; CDR3aa: CASAEGRNTGELFF
d_gene: TRBD1; v_gene: TRBV7-3; j_gene: TRBJ2-5; abundance: .; CDR3nt: TGTGCCAGCAGCTTAACGGGACAGGGGGCTAGGGAGACCCAGTACTTC; CDR3aa: CASSLTGQGARETQYF
d_gene: .; v_gene: TRBV7-8; j_gene: TRBJ1-1; abundance: few; CDR3nt: TGTGCCAGCAGCGCCGAGAGGAACACTGAAGCTTTCTTT; CDR3aa: CASSAERNTEAFF